The entry that follows covers one TCR beta chain sequence. Some clones are missing from TCRdb's copy, which holds only in-frame ones; the method was immunoSEQ multiplex PCR. There are 150,000 to 200,000 clones in the sample; around 81% occur only once, and approximately 5.4% lies in the top ten. These data originate in a study of blood T cell repertoires in COVID-19. The age range of participants was 18 to 89 years, with residence in roughly 25 US areas. The CDR3 loop spans 15 amino acids. CDR1 MNHEY and CDR2 SVGAGI come from the germline V gene. Trimming removed 3 bases from V and 6 bases from J; junction bases left unmatched: 9.

The chain uses TRBV6-5 and TRBJ1-1; TRBD1 aligns across 8 bases. Material for sequencing was PBMCs or T cells enriched from blood (not recorded which). This TCR derives from a man aged 40-55 years who had recovered from COVID-19. CDR3 in amino acids: CASSYSDRGPSEAFF. The CDR3 nucleotides are TGTGCCAGCAGTTATTCAGACAGGGGCCCTTCTGAAGCTTTCTTT.